These 27 T cell receptor beta chains were sequenced from one sample in a study of blood T cell repertoires in COVID-19. Assay: immunoSEQ multiplex PCR; the TCRdb copy retains only in-frame clones and omits some. Of roughly 100,000 clones detected, around 88% appear once; the ten largest clones hold around 2.1%. Sequences were obtained from peripheral blood. These receptor sequences come from a man aged 50-60 years with COVID-19, enrolled during active disease.

The rearrangement uses TRBV9 and TRBJ1-4; maybe TRBD1 (6 bases). Trimming left V 3 bases short and J 4 bases short, with 13 bases between. Germline values: CDR1 SGDLS, CDR2 YYNGEE. This CDR3 comprises 15 residues. This CDR3 reads CASSATRGNNEKLFF. For the CDR3, the DNA is TGTGCCAGCAGCGCGACCAGGGGAAATAATGAAAAACTGTTTTTT.

The chain is built from TRBV6-5 and TRBJ2-7; TRBD1 matches 7 bases. Looked up from germline, CDR1 is MNHEY and CDR2 is SVGAGI. The CDR3 sequence is 14 residues long. Trimming cost V 6 bases and J 2 bases; bases outside gene matches: 7. The CDR3 nucleotides are TGTGCCAGCAGGTCCCGACAGGGCCCCTACGAGCAGTACTTC. As protein: CASRSRQGPYEQYF.

This chain connects TRBV3-1 (or the pseudogene TRBV3-2) to TRBJ1-6; unclear D gene. The CDR3 loop spans 13 amino acids. Trimming took 4 bases from V and 2 from J, leaving 3 bases between them. Looked up from germline, CDR1 is LGHDT and CDR2 is YNNKEL (reference sequence). CDR3 in DNA: TGTGCCAGCAGCCCAACCTATAATTCACCCCTCCACTTT. It translates to CASSPTYNSPLHF.

The chain carries TRBV18 and TRBJ2-3; 7 bases line up with TRBD2. The CDR3 runs 16 residues. Germline CDR1 and CDR2: KGHSH and LQKENI. The trim removed 2 bases at V and 2 bases at J, leaving 7 bases unmatched. DNA for the CDR3: TGTGCCAGCTCACCAAGAACTAGCGCGGACACAGATACGCAGTATTTT. Translation: CASSPRTSADTDTQYF. The whole variable domain, remainder taken from reference TRBV18 and TRBJ2-3, is NAGVMQNPRHLVRRRGQEARLRCSPMKGHSHVYWYRQLPEEGLKFMVYLQKENIIDESGMPKERFSAEFPKEGPSILRIQQVVRGDSAAYFCASSPRTSADTDTQYFGPGTRLTVL.

V gene TRBV2 combines with J gene TRBJ1-5; 9 positions match TRBD1. Germline CDR1 and CDR2: SNHLY and FYNNEI. Trimming took 11 bases from V and 7 from J; bases not matched to a gene: 12. CDR3 size: 14 residues. This CDR3 is CAARDREKGQPQHF. The DNA for the CDR3 is TGTGCCGCCCGGGACAGGGAAAAAGGACAGCCCCAGCATTTT.

The V gene is TRBV12-3 or TRBV12-4, the J gene TRBJ1-1; D remains ambiguous. The germline V and J ends were trimmed by 3 bases and 5 bases, with 10 bases remaining between them. The CDR3 extends over 13 amino acids. CDR3: CASSFLAGTEAFF. CDR3 bases: TGTGCCAGCAGTTTCCTGGCCGGGACTGAAGCTTTCTTT.

J is TRBJ1-5 and V is TRBV21-1; the table assigns TRBD1, which was not confirmed against the DNA. TRBV21-1 represents a pseudogene. This CDR3 region has 16 residues. CDR3: CASSDGNRHCNQPQHF. As DNA, the CDR3 is TGTGCCAGCAGCGATGGTAACAGGCACTGCAATCAGCCCCAGCATTTT.

The chain joins TRBV11-1 to TRBJ2-7; D uncertain. Trimming pared 1 base from V and 0 bases from J, leaving 7 bases between. This CDR3 region has 14 residues. Germline CDR1 SGHAT, CDR2 FQDESV (reference sequence). CDR3 in amino acids: CASSLVVSSYEQYF. The CDR3 DNA reads TGTGCCAGCAGCTTAGTGGTCAGCTCCTACGAGCAGTACTTC.

This chain joins TRBV30 and TRBJ1-1; TRBD1 matches at 8 bases. The CDR3 is 13 amino acids. CDR1 is GTSNPN and CDR2 is SVGIG in the germline V gene (reference sequence). V trimming: 5 bases; J trimming: 1 base; junction bases outside the gene matches: 3. The CDR3 loop is CAWGTGRNTEAFF. CDR3 nucleotide sequence: TGTGCCTGGGGGACAGGAAGGAACACTGAAGCTTTCTTT.

The rearrangement joins TRBV30 to TRBJ1-1; the D gene is possibly TRBD1 (5 bases). The V end lost 3 bases, the J end lost 5 bases, and 19 bases lay between the germline ends. Germline V gene data show CDR1 as GTSNPN and CDR2 as SVGIG (reference sequence). The CDR3 extends over 15 amino acids. The CDR3 region is CAWRQRLSRGTEAFF. The DNA of the CDR3 is TGTGCCTGGAGGCAAAGGCTCTCAAGGGGTACTGAAGCTTTCTTT.

The chain recombines TRBV15 with TRBJ2-2; weak D call: TRBD1 (5 bases). The CDR3 consists of 15 residues. V shed 5 bases and J shed 1 base, with 11 bases lying between them. Germline lookup yields CDR1 LNHNV and CDR2 YYDKDF (reference sequence). The CDR3 bases are TGTGCCACCAGCTGGGGCGGCGTGAACACCGGGGAGCTGTTTTTT. Its protein product is CATSWGGVNTGELFF.

The V gene is TRBV6-1, the J gene TRBJ2-3, with 10 bases fitting TRBD2. The CDR3 is made up of 14 amino acids. Per germline, CDR1 MNHNS and CDR2 SASEGT. Germline trimming cut 3 bases from V and 3 bases from J; bases unmatched to any gene: 0. Here the CDR3 DNA reads TGTGCCAGCAGTGAGGGACTAGCGACAGATACGCAGTATTTT. This encodes CASSEGLATDTQYF.

The CDR3 spells CASSSVTSGVKETQYF. Written as DNA, the CDR3 is TGTGCCAGCAGCTCGGTGACTAGCGGGGTTAAAGAGACCCAGTACTTC. The chain combines TRBV7-9 with TRBJ2-5; TRBD2 matches at 11 bases. The CDR3 has 16 amino acids. Trimming at V came to 4 bases and at J to 3 bases, leaving 7 bases not matched to a gene. Germline values: CDR1 SEHNR, CDR2 FQNEAQ (reference sequence).

This chain joins TRBV5-1 and TRBJ1-6; the D gene is possibly TRBD1 (5 bases). CDR1 and CDR2 from the germline V gene are SGHRS and YFSETQ. V shed 6 bases and J shed 0 bases, with 10 bases lying between them. The CDR3 spans 15 residues. Written as DNA, the CDR3 is TGCGCCAGCAACCAAGACAGCTCCTATAATTCACCCCTCCACTTT. Its translation: CASNQDSSYNSPLHF. Combining the CDR3 with reference TRBV5-1 and TRBJ1-6 gives the whole variable domain KAGVTQTPRYLIKTRGQQVTLSCSPISGHRSVSWYQQTPGQGLQFLFEYFSETQRNKGNFPGRFSGRQFSNSRSEMNVSTLELGDSALYLCASNQDSSYNSPLHFGNGTRLTVT.

The rearrangement links TRBV18 to TRBJ2-7; D may be TRBD1 (6 bases). V was pared by 5 bases and J by 1 base, with 12 bases between. CDR3 length: 14 residues. Germline values: CDR1 KGHSH, CDR2 LQKENI. This CDR3 reads CASSSRTGSYEQYF. Written as DNA, the CDR3 is TGTGCCAGCTCATCTCGAACAGGGTCCTACGAGCAGTACTTC.

V usage is TRBV7-6 and J usage is TRBJ1-1; D is unclear. CDR3 length equals 15 residues. The V gene lost 5 bases and the J gene lost 4 bases, with 17 bases spanning the gap. CDR1 SGHVS and CDR2 FNYEAQ come from the germline V gene. The CDR3 protein is CASSLSRGGSTEAFF. The CDR3 DNA sequence: TGTGCCAGCAGCCTAAGCCGGGGAGGAAGCACTGAAGCTTTCTTT.

The genes are TRBV7-9 and TRBJ1-4; maybe TRBD1 (6 bases). The CDR3 has 15 residues. The ends were cut back, 5 bases at V and 4 bases at J, with 14 bases in the middle. Germline-derived CDR1 and CDR2 are SEHNR and FQNEAQ (reference sequence). For the CDR3, the DNA is TGTGCCAGCAGCGTAGTGGACAGTTTTAATGAAAAACTGTTTTTT. It encodes CASSVVDSFNEKLFF. The entire variable domain, with the rest obtained from reference TRBV7-9 and TRBJ1-4, is as follows: DTGVSQNPRHKITKRGQNVTFRCDPISEHNRLYWYRQTLGQGPEFLTYFQNEAQLEKSRLLSDRFSAERPKGSFSTLEIQRTEQGDSAMYLCASSVVDSFNEKLFFGSGTQLSVL.

The rearrangement links TRBV5-1 to TRBJ2-2, with 13 bases that match TRBD2. Germline assignment: CDR1 SGHRS and CDR2 YFSETQ. V was pared by 3 bases and J by 6 bases, with 11 bases of the junction left unmatched. The CDR3 loop spans 18 amino acids. Here the CDR3 reads CASSSTLAGGPKPGELFF. The CDR3, as DNA: TGCGCCAGCAGCTCCACACTAGCGGGGGGGCCGAAACCCGGGGAGCTGTTTTTT.

The chain links TRBV19 to TRBJ2-1; 12 nucleotides align to TRBD2. Germline loops: CDR1 LNHDA, CDR2 SQIVND (reference sequence). The CDR3 sequence is 17 residues long. The ends lost 6 bases at V and 7 bases at J; junction bases unmatched: 13. For the CDR3, the DNA is TGTGCCAGTAGAGTCACCTCCCTAGCGGGGGGGCCGAATGAGCAGTTCTTC. Residues: CASRVTSLAGGPNEQFF.

This rearrangement joins TRBV6-6 to TRBJ1-1, with D maybe TRBD1 (5 bases). V dropped 4 bases and J dropped 2 bases, with 17 bases sitting between them. This CDR3 comprises 16 residues. CDR1 and CDR2 (germline): MNHNY, SVGAGI (reference sequence). The CDR3 bases are TGTGCCAGCAGTTTTCCTCCCGGGGGTTCTAACACTGAAGCTTTCTTT. It encodes CASSFPPGGSNTEAFF.

The V gene is TRBV30, the J gene TRBJ1-6, with 12 bases lining up with TRBD1. CDR3 length: 18 amino acids. Germline lookup yields CDR1 GTSNPN and CDR2 SVGIG (reference sequence). V lost 1 base and J lost 5; bases outside the gene matches: 9. CDR3 nucleotides: TGTGCCTGGAGTGCCGGGACAGGGGGCCGTTATGATAATTCACCCCTCCACTTT. As protein: CAWSAGTGGRYDNSPLHF.

The chain recombines TRBV20-1 with TRBJ1-6; 8 bases are a match to TRBD1. CDR1 is DFQATT and CDR2 is SNEGSKA in the germline V gene (reference sequence). The J segment lost 12 bases and the V segment lost 6 bases, leaving 4 bases of the junction unmatched. This CDR3 comprises 11 residues. The CDR3 sequence: CSAYRGGPLHF. The DNA for the CDR3 is TGCAGTGCGTACAGGGGGGGACCCCTCCACTTT.

The J gene is TRBJ1-5, the V gene TRBV7-6; TRBD1 agrees at 12 bases. Germline CDR1 SGHVS, CDR2 FNYEAQ. The CDR3 totals 18 residues. V lost 1 base to trimming and J lost 7 bases; unmatched junction nucleotides: 11. CDR3 DNA: TGTGCCAGCAGCTTAGAGGTGTGGGGACAGGGGGCAATGCAGCCCCAGCATTTT. This gives the protein CASSLEVWGQGAMQPQHF.

The V and J genes are TRBV5-4 and TRBJ2-7, with D tentatively TRBD1 (5 bases). The V and J ends lost 3 bases and 2 bases respectively, with 9 bases between them. There are 13 residues in the CDR3. CDR1 and CDR2 (germline): SGHNT, YYREEE (reference sequence). The CDR3 protein is CASSSAQAYEQYF. In DNA, the CDR3 is TGTGCCAGCAGCTCGGCACAGGCCTACGAGCAGTACTTC.

The CDR3 sequence: CASSIPTGYNYGYTF. The DNA of the CDR3 is TGTGCCAGCAGCATACCGACAGGTTATAACTATGGCTACACCTTC. This sequence joins TRBV5-5 and TRBJ1-2; D may be TRBD1 (6 bases). The CDR3 has 15 amino acids. Germline CDR1 is SGHKS and CDR2 is YYEKEE (reference sequence). Trimming left V 4 bases short and J 1 base short, with 14 bases between. Filled out from reference TRBV5-5 and TRBJ1-2, the complete variable domain reads DAGVTQSPTHLIKTRGQQVTLRCSPISGHKSVSWYQQVLGQGPQFIFQYYEKEERGRGNFPDRFSARQFPNYSSELNVNALLLGDSALYLCASSIPTGYNYGYTFGSGTRLTVV.

The chain uses TRBV9 and TRBJ2-2, with 8 bases identical to TRBD1. Unmatched junction bases numbered 3, after V lost 0 bases and J lost 2 bases. CDR3 length: 16 amino acids. Germline CDR1 SGDLS, CDR2 YYNGEE. For the CDR3, the DNA is TGTGCCAGCAGCGTAGATGCAGGGGGCAACACCGGGGAGCTGTTTTTT. Its translation: CASSVDAGGNTGELFF.

The rearrangement joins TRBV19 to TRBJ1-5, with TRBD1 as a possible D gene (5 bases). The germline V gene encodes CDR1 LNHDA and CDR2 SQIVND (reference sequence). V was pared by 7 bases and J by 9 bases, with 19 bases between. The CDR3 length is 14 residues. The CDR3 sequence is CASTRTYTVGPQHF. CDR3 coding DNA: TGTGCCAGTACGCGGACATACACCGTGGGGCCCCAGCATTTT.